These T cell receptor beta chains were read from a single sample in a study of cytomegalovirus exposure and HLA in healthy donors. Profiling relied on immunoSEQ multiplex PCR, and the TCRdb table lists in-frame clones only, not all of them. This sample carries approximately 200,000 clones, about 83% of them seen once, and the ten largest clones take 1.1% to 1.5%. Material: PBMCs. The receptors originated from a girl between 10 and 17 years old in good health and CMV-seronegative. The CDR3 runs from the conserved cysteine through the conserved F or W. The order of the fields is J gene, V gene, D gene, clone size, CDR3 protein, CDR3 DNA. A D gene is named only where the DNA matches it firmly. Expanded clones are given a class, and other clones once, few, many or no size at all.

>TRBJ1-1|TRBV4-2|TRBD1|-
CASSYVGQGSTEAFF
TGTGCCAGCAGCTACGTCGGACAGGGGAGCACTGAAGCTTTCTTT
>TRBJ2-2|TRBV5-1|-|-
CASSRDSGYYTGELFF
TGCGCCAGCAGCCGCGACTCAGGGTACTACACCGGGGAGCTGTTTTTT
>TRBJ2-6|TRBV5-1|TRBD1|-
CASSLDGYGDRPSGANVLTF
TGCGCCAGCAGCTTGGACGGTTATGGGGACAGGCCCTCTGGGGCCAACGTCCTGACTTTC
>TRBJ2-4|TRBV28|TRBD1|once
CASSQAGDRGDIQYF
TGTGCCAGCAGCCAGGCGGGGGACAGGGGAGACATTCAGTACTTC
>TRBJ1-5|TRBV19|TRBD1|-
CASSIDRGQGSTHQPQHF
TGTGCCAGTAGTATAGATCGTGGACAGGGGTCAACGCATCAGCCCCAGCATTTT
>TRBJ1-1|TRBV2|-|-
CASTQEGVRTEAFF
TGTGCCAGCACGCAGGAAGGGGTTCGGACTGAAGCTTTCTTT
>TRBJ1-1|TRBV28|-|-
CASLGRGNTEAFF
TGTGCCAGCCTAGGTCGCGGGAACACTGAAGCTTTCTTT
>TRBJ1-4|TRBV18|-|-
CASSPPGSNEKLFF
TGTGCCAGCTCACCACCCGGGTCTAATGAAAAACTGTTTTTT
>TRBJ1-1|TRBV4-3|-|-
CASSPRVQGLYTEAFF
TGCGCCAGCAGCCCTAGAGTACAGGGTCTCTACACTGAAGCTTTCTTT
>TRBJ2-3|TRBV5-6|TRBD2|-
CASSPLAGGTDTQYF
TGTGCCAGCAGCCCGCTAGCGGGGGGCACAGATACGCAGTATTTT
>TRBJ1-2|TRBV7-9|-|-
CASSFTSYGYTF
TGTGCCAGCAGCTTTACATCTTATGGCTACACCTTC
>TRBJ2-7|TRBV28|-|-
CASSFSYEQYF
TGTGCCAGCAGTTTCAGCTACGAGCAGTACTTC
>TRBJ2-3|TRBV28|-|-
CASSNRDTQYF
TGTGCCAGCAGTAACAGGGATACGCAGTATTTT
>TRBJ1-4|TRBV30|-|-
CAWSGHGRSGEKLFF
TGTGCCTGGAGTGGACACGGCCGGTCTGGGGAAAAACTGTTTTTT
>TRBJ2-7|TRBV11-3|-|-
CASSFDSSYEQYF
TGTGCCAGCAGCTTTGACAGCTCCTACGAGCAGTACTTC
>TRBJ2-7|TRBV5-6|TRBD1|-
CASSLDRGFSWSYEQYF
TGTGCCAGCAGCTTGGACAGGGGTTTTAGTTGGTCCTACGAGCAGTACTTC
>TRBJ2-1|TRBV5-1|TRBD1|-
CASSLADRVYLNEQFF
TGCGCCAGCAGCTTGGCGGACAGGGTATATCTCAATGAGCAGTTCTTC
>TRBJ2-3|TRBV6-5|-|-
CASSYESGTADTQYF
TGTGCCAGCAGTTACGAGTCAGGAACCGCAGATACGCAGTATTTT
>TRBJ2-1|TRBV27|-|-
CASSWESPALYNEQFF
TGTGCCAGCAGTTGGGAGTCGCCAGCCCTTTACAATGAGCAGTTCTTC
>TRBJ1-6|TRBV9|TRBD1|-
CASSAPGQGVTPLHF
TGTGCCAGCAGCGCCCCGGGACAGGGGGTTACACCCCTCCACTTT
>TRBJ2-7|TRBV7-9|-|-
CASSPPAAYEQYF
TGTGCCAGCAGCCCGCCTGCGGCCTACGAGCAGTACTTC
>TRBJ2-1|TRBV15|TRBD2|-
CATSRGLAGGTYNEQFF
TGTGCCACCAGCAGAGGACTAGCGGGGGGAACCTACAATGAGCAGTTCTTC
>TRBJ2-1|TRBV2|TRBD2|-
CASSPRLAGEQFF
TGTGCCAGCAGTCCTCGACTAGCAGGCGAGCAGTTCTTC
>TRBJ1-2|TRBV5-4|-|-
CASSLRVMPDYEYGYTF
TGTGCCAGCAGCTTGCGGGTCATGCCTGACTACGAATATGGCTACACCTTC
>TRBJ2-3|TRBV6-1|-|-
CASSEVSREADTQYF
TGTGCCAGCAGTGAAGTGAGCAGGGAGGCAGATACGCAGTATTTT
>TRBJ1-5|TRBV2|-|once
CASSVSSGRAQPQHF
TGTGCCAGCAGTGTATCATCAGGGAGGGCCCAGCCCCAGCATTTT
>TRBJ2-5|TRBV30|-|-
CAWNGQVETQYF
TGTGCCTGGAATGGCCAGGTGGAGACCCAGTACTTC
>TRBJ2-5|TRBV5-1|TRBD2|-
CASSFSLVAGDLQETQYF
TGCGCCAGCAGCTTCTCTCTGGTAGCGGGGGACCTCCAAGAGACCCAGTACTTC
>TRBJ1-1|TRBV10-1|TRBD1|-
CASSESGTGNTEAFF
TGCGCCAGCAGTGAGTCGGGGACAGGTAACACTGAAGCTTTCTTT
>TRBJ1-2|TRBV10-3|TRBD1|-
CAISTGGDYGYTF
TGTGCCATCAGTACAGGGGGCGACTATGGCTACACCTTC
>TRBJ2-1|TRBV19|-|once
CASSIRGPSSSYNEQFF
TGTGCCAGTAGTATAAGAGGCCCATCCTCGTCCTACAATGAGCAGTTCTTC
>TRBJ1-2|TRBV7-2|-|-
CASSPAGYTLNYGYTF
TGTGCCAGCAGCCCCGCAGGCTACACCCTTAACTATGGCTACACCTTC